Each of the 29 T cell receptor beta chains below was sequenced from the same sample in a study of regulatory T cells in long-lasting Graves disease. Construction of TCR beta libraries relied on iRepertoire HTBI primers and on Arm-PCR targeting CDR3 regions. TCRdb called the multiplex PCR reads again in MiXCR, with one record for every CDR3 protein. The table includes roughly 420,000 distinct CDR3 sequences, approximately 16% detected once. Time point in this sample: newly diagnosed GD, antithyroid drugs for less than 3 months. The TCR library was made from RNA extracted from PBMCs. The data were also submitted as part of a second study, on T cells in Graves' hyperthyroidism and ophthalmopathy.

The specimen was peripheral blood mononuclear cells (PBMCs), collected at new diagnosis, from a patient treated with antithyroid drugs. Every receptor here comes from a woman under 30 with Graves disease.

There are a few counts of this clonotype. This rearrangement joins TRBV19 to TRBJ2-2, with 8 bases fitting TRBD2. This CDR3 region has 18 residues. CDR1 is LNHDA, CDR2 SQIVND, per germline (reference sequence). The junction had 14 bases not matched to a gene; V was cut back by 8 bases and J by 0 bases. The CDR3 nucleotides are TGTGCCAGTCGTGCACTCAGGGTCGGGAGGGCGAACACCGGGGAGCTGTTTTTT. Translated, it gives CASRALRVGRANTGELFF.

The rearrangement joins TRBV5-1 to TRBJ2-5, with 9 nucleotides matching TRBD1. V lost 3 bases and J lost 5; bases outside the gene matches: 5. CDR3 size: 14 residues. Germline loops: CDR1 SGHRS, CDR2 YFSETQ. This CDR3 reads CASSYRGLTETQYF. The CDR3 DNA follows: TGCGCCAGCAGCTACAGGGGGCTTACGGAGACCCAGTACTTC. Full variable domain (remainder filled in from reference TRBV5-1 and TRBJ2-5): KAGVTQTPRYLIKTRGQQVTLSCSPISGHRSVSWYQQTPGQGLQFLFEYFSETQRNKGNFPGRFSGRQFSNSRSEMNVSTLELGDSALYLCASSYRGLTETQYFGPGTRLLVL.

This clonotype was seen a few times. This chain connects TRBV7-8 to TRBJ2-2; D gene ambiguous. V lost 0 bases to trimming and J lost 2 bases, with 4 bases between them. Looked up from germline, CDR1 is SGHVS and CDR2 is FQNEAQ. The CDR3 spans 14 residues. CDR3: CASSLAHNTGELFF. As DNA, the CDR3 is TGTGCCAGCAGCTTAGCACATAACACCGGGGAGCTGTTTTTT. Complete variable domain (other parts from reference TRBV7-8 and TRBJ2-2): GAGVSQSPRYKVAKRGQDVALRCDPISGHVSLFWYQQALGQGPEFLTYFQNEAQLDKSGLPSDRFFAERPEGSVSTLKIQRTQQEDSAVYLCASSLAHNTGELFFGEGSRLTVL.

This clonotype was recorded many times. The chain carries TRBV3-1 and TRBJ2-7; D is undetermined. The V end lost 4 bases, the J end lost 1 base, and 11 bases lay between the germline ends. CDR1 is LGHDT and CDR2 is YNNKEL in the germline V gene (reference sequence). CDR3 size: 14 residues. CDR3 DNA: TGTGCCAGCAGCCCAACGCCTCAATCCTACGAGCAGTACTTC. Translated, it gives CASSPTPQSYEQYF.

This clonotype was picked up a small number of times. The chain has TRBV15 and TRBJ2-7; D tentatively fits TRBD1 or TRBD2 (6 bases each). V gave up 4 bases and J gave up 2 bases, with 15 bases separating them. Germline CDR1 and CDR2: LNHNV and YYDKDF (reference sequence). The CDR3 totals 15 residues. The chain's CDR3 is CATSTLVGGPYEQYF. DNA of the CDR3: TGTGCCACCAGCACCCTCGTGGGGGGCCCCTACGAGCAGTACTTC.

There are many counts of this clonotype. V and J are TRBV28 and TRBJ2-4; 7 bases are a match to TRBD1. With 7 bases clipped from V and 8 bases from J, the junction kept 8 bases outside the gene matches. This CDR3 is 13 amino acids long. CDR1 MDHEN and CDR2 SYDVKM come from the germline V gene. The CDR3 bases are TGTGCCAGCACCCAAGGGGGCAAGGACATTCAGTACTTC. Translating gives CASTQGGKDIQYF.

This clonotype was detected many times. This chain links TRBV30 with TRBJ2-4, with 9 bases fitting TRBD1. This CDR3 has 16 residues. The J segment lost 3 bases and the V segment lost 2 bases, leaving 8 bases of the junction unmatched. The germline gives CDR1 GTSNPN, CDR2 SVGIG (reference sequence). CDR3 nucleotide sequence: TGTGCCTGGAGTACTCACCCGACAGGGGGCAAAAACATTCAGTACTTC. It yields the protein CAWSTHPTGGKNIQYF.

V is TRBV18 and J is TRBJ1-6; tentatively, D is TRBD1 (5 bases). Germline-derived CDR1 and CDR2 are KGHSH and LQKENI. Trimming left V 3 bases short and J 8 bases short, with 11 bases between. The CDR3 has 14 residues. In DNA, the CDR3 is TGTGCCAGCTCACCGGTGGAGGGGCATTCACCCCTCCACTTT. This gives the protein CASSPVEGHSPLHF.

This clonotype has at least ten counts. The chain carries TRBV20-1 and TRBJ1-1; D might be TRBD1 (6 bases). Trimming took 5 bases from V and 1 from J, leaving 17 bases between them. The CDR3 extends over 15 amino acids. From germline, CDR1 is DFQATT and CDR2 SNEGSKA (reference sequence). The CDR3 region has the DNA TGCAGTGCTGACCTCCTGGGGGCCCAGAACACTGAAGCTTTCTTT. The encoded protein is CSADLLGAQNTEAFF.

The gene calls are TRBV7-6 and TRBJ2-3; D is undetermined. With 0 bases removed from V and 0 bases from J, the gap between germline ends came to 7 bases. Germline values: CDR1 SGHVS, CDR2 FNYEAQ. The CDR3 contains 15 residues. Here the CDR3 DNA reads TGTGCCAGCAGCTTAGCGACGGCTAGCACAGATACGCAGTATTTT. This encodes CASSLATASTDTQYF.

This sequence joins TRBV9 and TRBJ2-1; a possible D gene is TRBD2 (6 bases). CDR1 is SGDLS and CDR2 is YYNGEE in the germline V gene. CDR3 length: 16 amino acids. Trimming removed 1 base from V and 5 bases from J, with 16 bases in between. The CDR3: CASSVLGGRTHNEQFF. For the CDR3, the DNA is TGTGCCAGCAGCGTATTAGGTGGGAGGACCCACAATGAGCAGTTCTTC.

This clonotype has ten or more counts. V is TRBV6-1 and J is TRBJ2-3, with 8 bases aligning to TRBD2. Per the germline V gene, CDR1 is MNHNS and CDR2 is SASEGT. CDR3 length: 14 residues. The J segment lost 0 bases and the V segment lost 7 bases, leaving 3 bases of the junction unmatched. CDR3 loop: CASIPSGSTDTQYF. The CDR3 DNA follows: TGTGCCAGCATCCCTAGCGGGAGCACAGATACGCAGTATTTT.

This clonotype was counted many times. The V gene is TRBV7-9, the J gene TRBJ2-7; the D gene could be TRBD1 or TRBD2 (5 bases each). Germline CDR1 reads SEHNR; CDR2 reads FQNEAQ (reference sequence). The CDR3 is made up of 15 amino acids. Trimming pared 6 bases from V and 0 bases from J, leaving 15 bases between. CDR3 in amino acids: CASRSRTDSSYEQYF. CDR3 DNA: TGTGCCAGCAGATCTAGGACTGACAGCTCCTACGAGCAGTACTTC.

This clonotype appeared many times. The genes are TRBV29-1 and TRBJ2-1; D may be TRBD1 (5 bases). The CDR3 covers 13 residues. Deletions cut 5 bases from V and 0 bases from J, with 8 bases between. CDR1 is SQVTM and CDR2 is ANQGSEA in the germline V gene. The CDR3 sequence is CSVPGISYNEQFF. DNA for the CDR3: TGCAGCGTTCCAGGGATCTCCTACAATGAGCAGTTCTTC.

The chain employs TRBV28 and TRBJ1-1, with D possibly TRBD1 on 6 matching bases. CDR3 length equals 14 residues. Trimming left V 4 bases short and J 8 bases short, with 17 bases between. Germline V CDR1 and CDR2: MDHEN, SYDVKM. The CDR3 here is CASSSPRQVLEAFF. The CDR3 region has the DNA TGTGCCAGCAGTTCGCCCAGACAGGTATTAGAAGCTTTCTTT.

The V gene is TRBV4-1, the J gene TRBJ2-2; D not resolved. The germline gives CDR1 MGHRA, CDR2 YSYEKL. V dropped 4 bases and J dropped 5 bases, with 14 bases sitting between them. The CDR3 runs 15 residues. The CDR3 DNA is TGCGCCAGCAGCCCCTACGGTTCCCGAACCGGGGAGCTGTTTTTT. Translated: CASSPYGSRTGELFF.

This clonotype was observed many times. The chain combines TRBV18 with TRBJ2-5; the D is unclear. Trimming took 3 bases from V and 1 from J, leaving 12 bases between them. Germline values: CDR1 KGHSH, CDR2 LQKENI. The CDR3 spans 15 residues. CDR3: CASSPRVGSQETQYF. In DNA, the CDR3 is TGTGCCAGCTCACCCCGTGTCGGCAGCCAAGAGACCCAGTACTTC. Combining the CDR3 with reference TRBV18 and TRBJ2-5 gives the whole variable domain NAGVMQNPRHLVRRRGQEARLRCSPMKGHSHVYWYRQLPEEGLKFMVYLQKENIIDESGMPKERFSAEFPKEGPSILRIQQVVRGDSAAYFCASSPRVGSQETQYFGPGTRLLVL.

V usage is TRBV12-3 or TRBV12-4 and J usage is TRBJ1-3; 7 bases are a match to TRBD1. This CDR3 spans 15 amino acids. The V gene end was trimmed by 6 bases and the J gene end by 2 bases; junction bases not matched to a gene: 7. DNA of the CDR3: TGTGCCAGCAGACCCGGGACAGATGCTGGAAACACCATATATTTT. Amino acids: CASRPGTDAGNTIYF.

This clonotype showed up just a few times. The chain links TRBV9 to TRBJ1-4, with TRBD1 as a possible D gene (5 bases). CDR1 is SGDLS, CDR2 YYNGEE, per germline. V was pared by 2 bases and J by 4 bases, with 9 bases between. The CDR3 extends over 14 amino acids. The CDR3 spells CASSVGTGNEKLFF. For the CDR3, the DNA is TGTGCCAGCAGCGTGGGGACGGGTAATGAAAAACTGTTTTTT.

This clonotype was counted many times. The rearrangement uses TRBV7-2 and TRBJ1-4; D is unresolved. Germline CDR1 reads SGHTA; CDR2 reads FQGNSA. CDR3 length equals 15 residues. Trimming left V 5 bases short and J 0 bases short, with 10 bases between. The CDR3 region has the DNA TGTGCCAGCAGCCCCAGAGTTGCAACTAATGAAAAACTGTTTTTT. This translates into CASSPRVATNEKLFF.

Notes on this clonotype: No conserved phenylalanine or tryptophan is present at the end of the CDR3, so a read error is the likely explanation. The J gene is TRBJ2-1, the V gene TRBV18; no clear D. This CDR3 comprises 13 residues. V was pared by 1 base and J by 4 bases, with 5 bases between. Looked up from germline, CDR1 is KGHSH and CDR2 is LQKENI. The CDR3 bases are TGTGCCAGCTCACCACAGGGTTACAATGAGCAGTTCTCC. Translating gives CASSPQGYNEQFS.

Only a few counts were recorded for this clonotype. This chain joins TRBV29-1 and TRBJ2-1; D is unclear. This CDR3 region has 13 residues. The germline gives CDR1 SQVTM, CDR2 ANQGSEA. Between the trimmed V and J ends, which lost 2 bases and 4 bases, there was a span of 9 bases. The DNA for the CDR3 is TGCAGCGTTGAAAACGACTTGTACAATGAGCAGTTCTTC. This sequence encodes CSVENDLYNEQFF.

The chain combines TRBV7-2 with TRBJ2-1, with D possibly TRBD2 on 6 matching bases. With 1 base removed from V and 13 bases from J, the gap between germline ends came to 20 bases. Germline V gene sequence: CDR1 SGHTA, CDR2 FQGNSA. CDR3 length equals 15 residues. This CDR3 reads CASSLVYGGARAQFF. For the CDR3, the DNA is TGTGCCAGCAGCTTAGTTTATGGAGGGGCCCGGGCCCAGTTCTTC.

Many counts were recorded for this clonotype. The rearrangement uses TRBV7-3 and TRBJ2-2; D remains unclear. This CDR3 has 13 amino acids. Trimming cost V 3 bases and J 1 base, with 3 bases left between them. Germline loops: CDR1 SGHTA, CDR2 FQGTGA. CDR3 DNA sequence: TGTGCCAGCAGCTTCGAGAACACCGGGGAGCTGTTTTTT. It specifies CASSFENTGELFF.

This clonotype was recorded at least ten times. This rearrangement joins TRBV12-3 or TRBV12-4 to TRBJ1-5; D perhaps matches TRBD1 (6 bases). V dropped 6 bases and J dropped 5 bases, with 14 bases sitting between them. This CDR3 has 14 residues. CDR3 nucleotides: TGTGCCAGCAGCCGCCGGGGGCAGGATCAGCCCCAGCATTTT. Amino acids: CASSRRGQDQPQHF.

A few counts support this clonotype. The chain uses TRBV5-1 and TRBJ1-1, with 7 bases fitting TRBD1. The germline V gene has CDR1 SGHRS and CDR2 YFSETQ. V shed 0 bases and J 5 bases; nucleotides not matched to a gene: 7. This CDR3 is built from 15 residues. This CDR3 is CASSLEGAAGTEAFF. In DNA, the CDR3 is TGCGCCAGCAGCTTGGAGGGGGCAGCCGGAACTGAAGCTTTCTTT.

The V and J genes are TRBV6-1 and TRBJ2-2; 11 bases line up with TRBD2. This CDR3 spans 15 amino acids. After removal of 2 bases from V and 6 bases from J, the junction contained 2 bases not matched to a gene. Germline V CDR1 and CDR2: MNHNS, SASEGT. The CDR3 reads CASSELAGGPGELFF. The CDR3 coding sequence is TGTGCCAGCAGTGAACTAGCGGGAGGTCCCGGGGAGCTGTTTTTT.

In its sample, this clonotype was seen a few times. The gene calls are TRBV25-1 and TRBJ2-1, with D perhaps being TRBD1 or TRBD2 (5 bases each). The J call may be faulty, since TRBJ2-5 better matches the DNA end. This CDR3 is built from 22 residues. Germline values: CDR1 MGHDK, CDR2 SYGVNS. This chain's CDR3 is CASSEYIQIGGTPVPGEETQYF. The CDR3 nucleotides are TGTGCCAGCAGTGAATATATTCAGATTGGTGGGACGCCAGTACCTGGGGAAGAGACCCAGTACTTC.

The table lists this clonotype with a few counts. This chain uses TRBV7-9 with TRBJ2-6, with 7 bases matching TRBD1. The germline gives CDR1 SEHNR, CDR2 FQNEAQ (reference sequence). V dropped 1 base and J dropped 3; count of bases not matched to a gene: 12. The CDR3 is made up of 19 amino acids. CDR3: CASSLVTGPQPLGANVLTF. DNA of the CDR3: TGTGCCAGCAGCTTAGTGACAGGGCCGCAACCCCTTGGGGCCAACGTCCTGACTTTC.